This T cell receptor (beta chain) was captured in a study of blood T cell repertoires in COVID-19. Sequencing used immunoSEQ multiplex PCR; TCRdb keeps in-frame clones, though not all of them. The top ten hold roughly a tenth of the sample, which has around 390,000 clones, roughly 89% seen once. Clinical histories supplied by participants themselves formed the basis of cohort assignment. Among Cohort 3 donors, those recovered had two negative PCRs, clearance, or symptom resolution. Germline CDR1 and CDR2: LGHNA and YSLEER. Germline trimming cut 1 base from V and 0 bases from J; bases unmatched to any gene: 12. The CDR3 runs 18 residues.

The sequence was obtained from a woman between 50 and 59 years old who had recovered from COVID-19. This chain uses TRBV4-3 with TRBJ2-7, with 7 bases identical to TRBD2. The sequencing sample was made of PBMCs or T cells enriched from blood (not recorded which). The CDR3 loop is CASSQAPSGTQSSYEQYF. The CDR3, as DNA: TGCGCCAGCAGCCAAGCACCCAGCGGGACGCAAAGCTCCTACGAGCAGTACTTC.